The entry below describes one T cell receptor (beta chain). The antigen is not known. The authors' processing: A distant-metastasis classifier for papillary thyroid cancer was built using CDR3 differences across clinicopathological groups. TCRdb ran MiXCR on the PCR reads. What appears here as the V and J calls and clone size reflects TCRdb's work, not the paper's. The sample lists 3,500 to 4,500 clones, about a third seen once, with approximately 25% in the top ten. This entry belongs to a study of metastatic and nonmetastatic thyroid tumors. Study-level information: It was across blood and tumor or nodule tissue from malignant and benign thyroid patients that repertoires were compared. General study results and limits: As reported, TCR beta diversity in blood and tumor was significantly higher in malignant thyroid tumors than in benign nodules.

Every patient was untreated before thyroid surgery. The germline gives CDR1 SGDLS, CDR2 YYNGEE. This CDR3 comprises 15 residues. The ends were cut back, 4 bases at V and 5 bases at J, with 17 bases in the middle. The sequence came from a male donor with papillary thyroid cancer or a benign thyroid nodule (not recorded which). Some clones in this sample may be carry-over from other donors' samples. The sequenced sample consisted of adjacent normal tissue. The V call is TRBV9, the J call TRBJ2-3; possibly TRBD2 for D (6 bases). CDR3 sequence reads: CASSYVGGGGDTQYF. Written as DNA, the CDR3 is TGTGCCAGCAGCTACGTAGGTGGGGGAGGAGATACGCAGTATTTT.